The rows below give T cell receptor beta chains drawn from one sample of a study of blood T cell repertoires in COVID-19. Sequencing used immunoSEQ multiplex PCR; TCRdb keeps in-frame clones, though not all of them. The sample carries about 100,000 clones, less than 90% recorded once. The sample comprised peripheral blood. The source is a man older than 75 with acute or convalescent COVID-19. Both conserved end residues are trimmed from each CDR3. A D gene is named only where the DNA matches it firmly.

J gene,V gene,D gene,CDR3 protein
TRBJ1-4,TRBV6-6,-,ASSSDRRLEKLF
TRBJ2-1,TRBV11-1,-,ASSLWAEGNYNEQF
TRBJ2-1,TRBV6-1,-,ASSDLRFTGAAIDNEQF
TRBJ2-5,TRBV14,-,ASSQGRVLGRETQY
TRBJ1-2,TRBV28,-,ASSFGQGLGYT
TRBJ1-6,TRBV7-6,TRBD1,ASSPGTDNSPLH
TRBJ1-5,TRBV9,TRBD1,ASSRGTVPNQPQH
TRBJ2-1,TRBV28,TRBD2,ASSGPGLAGGGEQF
TRBJ2-3,TRBV4-1,TRBD2,ASSQERLAGGPHTDTQY
TRBJ2-7,TRBV6-6,-,ASSLVWRQEQY
TRBJ1-6,TRBV27,-,ASSSSGQNNSPLH
TRBJ2-1,TRBV5-1,-,ASSLDPAYNEQF
TRBJ2-1,TRBV19,-,ASSTWTVSSYNEQF
TRBJ2-7,TRBV6-5,-,ASSTQYEQY
TRBJ2-1,TRBV19,TRBD2,ASSPRTSGRSYNEQF
TRBJ1-3,TRBV5-4,-,ASSFGAGNTIY
TRBJ2-1,TRBV27,TRBD2,ASGPTSGAYNEQF
TRBJ1-4,TRBV5-1,-,ASRPGLGSEKLF
TRBJ2-5,TRBV7-9,-,ASSHGDFGGRETQY
TRBJ2-7,TRBV9,TRBD1,ASSPTGQGREQY
TRBJ2-2,TRBV7-3,-,ASSYLTGELF
TRBJ2-7,TRBV28,TRBD1,ASSLDRAYEQY
TRBJ1-1,TRBV27,TRBD1,ASSRTGGGEAF
TRBJ2-5,TRBV7-9,-,ASSMGRQSPETQY
TRBJ1-6,TRBV6-5,TRBD1,ASRADRGRDSPLH
TRBJ2-7,TRBV6-6,TRBD2,ASSYPPGLAVYEQY
TRBJ2-1,TRBV7-8,TRBD2,ASSLVGGSSYNEQF
TRBJ2-3,TRBV27,TRBD2,ASSPGLAGSTDTQY
TRBJ2-5,TRBV29-1,TRBD1,SVEGQGGRETQY
TRBJ2-7,TRBV11-2,TRBD2,ASSRGLAGEQY
TRBJ2-1,TRBV24-1,TRBD2,ATSDPSGPPGDEQF
TRBJ1-6,TRBV9,-,ASSVDTVDSPLH
TRBJ2-1,TRBV15,-,ATSRDRPQGNEQF
TRBJ2-2,TRBV6-5,TRBD2,ASSYASGRVGGELF
TRBJ2-1,TRBV29-1,TRBD1,SVEGTGVDEQF
TRBJ2-1,TRBV28,TRBD2,ASTHLAGGSYNEQF
TRBJ2-7,TRBV2,-,ASSERKSVYYEQY
TRBJ2-7,TRBV19,-,ASSKQVNYEQY
TRBJ1-1,TRBV5-8,TRBD1,ASSLEGQGFYEAF
TRBJ2-7,TRBV28,TRBD2,ASKKAGPRYEQY
TRBJ2-1,TRBV2,TRBD2,ASSELAGGLNEQF
TRBJ2-1,TRBV24-1,TRBD2,ATSDASGRPTYNEQF
TRBJ1-1,TRBV11-1,-,ASSLVGGWGKTEAF
TRBJ2-7,TRBV2,-,ASRWRGSYEQY
TRBJ2-7,TRBV28,-,ASSTGGYSYEQY
TRBJ2-1,TRBV24-1,TRBD2,ATSAETSGRINEQF
TRBJ2-1,TRBV7-3,-,ASSLLAAGVNEQF
TRBJ2-1,TRBV7-2,TRBD2,ASSYTSGSSYNEQF
TRBJ1-3,TRBV3-1/TRBV3-2,-,ASSHRDTGNTIY
TRBJ1-1,TRBV27,TRBD1,ASSLQGGNTEAF
TRBJ1-3,TRBV7-9,-,ASSPAAGLSGNTIY
TRBJ2-3,TRBV9,TRBD1,ASSPRTGGVDTQY
TRBJ1-1,TRBV30,-,AWSAGGTEAF
TRBJ2-1,TRBV9,TRBD2,ASSVASKVPGLAYNEQF
TRBJ2-7,TRBV30,TRBD1,AWIRGSYEQY